Following are 29 T cell receptor beta chains from one sample sequenced in a study of CD8 T cells in ankylosing spondylitis. TCRdb ran MiXCR on the 5' RACE reads and lists one entry per CDR3 protein. The table records fewer than 130,000 distinct CDR3 sequences, about 25% of them present only once. The sequenced sample was synovial fluid, either unsorted or a sorted T cell fraction (not recorded which). These receptors originate from a male donor with ankylosing spondylitis.

This clonotype occurred once. The gene calls are TRBV9 and TRBJ2-2, with 9 bases identical to TRBD1. V gave up 6 bases and J gave up 7 bases; unmatched junction bases: 13. CDR1 and CDR2 (germline): SGDLS, YYNGEE. CDR3 size: 16 residues. CDR3 sequence: CASTLSGTGNHGELFF. The CDR3 DNA sequence: TGTGCCAGCACCCTGTCCGGGACAGGGAATCACGGGGAGCTGTTTTTT.

The chain joins TRBV7-2 to TRBJ1-5; 11 bases are a match to TRBD1. This CDR3 is built from 21 residues. The germline gives CDR1 SGHTA, CDR2 FQGNSA. J lost 0 bases, V lost 0 bases, and 13 bases had no gene match. The CDR3 reads CASSLAYPGQGALYSNQPQHF. The CDR3 DNA reads as TGTGCCAGCAGCTTAGCGTATCCCGGACAGGGGGCCCTATATAGCAATCAGCCCCAGCATTTT.

J is TRBJ1-4 and V is TRBV7-9; the match to TRBD1 covers 9 bases. The CDR3 covers 14 residues. J was trimmed by 10 bases and V by 5 bases; bases with no gene match: 8. CDR1 is SEHNR, CDR2 FQNEAQ, per germline (reference sequence). DNA for the CDR3: TGTGCCAGCAGCAGGTGGGACAGGGATTCAAAACTGTTTTTT. Translating gives CASSRWDRDSKLFF.

This clonotype has more than one count but fewer than ten. The V gene is TRBV4-1, the J gene TRBJ2-1; 7 bases agree with TRBD1. CDR3 length: 18 residues. Germline V lookup: CDR1 MGHRA, CDR2 YSYEKL. Unmatched junction bases numbered 15, after V lost 0 bases and J lost 7 bases. The CDR3: CASSQDHPPATGRNEQFF. The CDR3 coding sequence is TGCGCCAGCAGCCAAGATCACCCCCCCGCGACAGGGCGGAATGAGCAGTTCTTC.

This clonotype was seen more than once but under ten times. This chain uses TRBV5-5 with TRBJ1-2; D is ambiguous. The CDR3 has 14 amino acids. CDR1 and CDR2 from the germline V gene are SGHKS and YYEKEE (reference sequence). V dropped 0 bases and J dropped 1 base, with 7 bases sitting between them. This CDR3 is CASSLEVNNYGYTF. The CDR3 nucleotides are TGTGCCAGCAGCTTGGAGGTCAATAACTATGGCTACACCTTC.

In DNA form, the CDR3 reads TGCGCCAGCAGTGAGGTGAGCGGGAACACAGATACGCAGTATTTT. It codes for CASSEVSGNTDTQYF. This sequence joins TRBV10-2 and TRBJ2-3; TRBD2 matches at 7 bases. Germline V gives CDR1 WSHSY, CDR2 SAAADI. The V segment lost 2 bases and the J segment 2 bases; nucleotides outside the gene matches: 4. This CDR3 has 15 residues.

This clonotype was counted between two and nine times. The chain joins TRBV2 to TRBJ1-2; D may be TRBD1 (6 bases). V lost 6 bases, J lost 8 bases, and 16 bases lay in between. Germline values: CDR1 SNHLY, CDR2 FYNNEI. The CDR3 totals 13 residues. The CDR3 coding sequence is TGTGCCAGCAGCATAACAGGGAGCGGAGGCTACACCTTC. The encoded protein is CASSITGSGGYTF.

The sample holds a few counts of this clonotype. The genes are TRBV6-1 and TRBJ2-2; D might be TRBD2 (6 bases). V dropped 5 bases and J dropped 5 bases, with 12 bases sitting between them. The CDR3 is 14 amino acids. Per the germline V gene, CDR1 is MNHNS and CDR2 is SASEGT. The DNA of the CDR3 is TGTGCCAGCAGTCCGACGGGGGTTACCGGGGAGCTGTTTTTT. Translation gives CASSPTGVTGELFF.

The chain employs TRBV5-1 and TRBJ2-5; unclear D gene. The CDR3 loop spans 14 amino acids. Per germline, CDR1 SGHRS and CDR2 YFSETQ. V lost 0 bases and J 0 bases, leaving 6 bases between the germline ends. CDR3 sequence reads: CASSLATDQETQYF. In DNA form, the CDR3 reads TGCGCCAGCAGCTTGGCGACCGACCAAGAGACCCAGTACTTC. Based on the CDR3 plus reference TRBV5-1 and TRBJ2-5, the full variable domain is KAGVTQTPRYLIKTRGQQVTLSCSPISGHRSVSWYQQTPGQGLQFLFEYFSETQRNKGNFPGRFSGRQFSNSRSEMNVSTLELGDSALYLCASSLATDQETQYFGPGTRLLVL.

This clonotype has only one observation. The CDR3 DNA follows: TGTGCCAGCAGCACGTGGGGGGGCTCTGGGGCCAACGTCCTGACTTTC. Encoded protein: CASSTWGGSGANVLTF. The chain combines TRBV27 with TRBJ2-6; TRBD2 agrees at 7 bases. After removal of 6 bases from V and 0 bases from J, the junction contained 5 bases not matched to a gene. CDR3 length: 16 amino acids. Germline V gene sequence: CDR1 MNHEY, CDR2 SMNVEV (reference sequence).

The V gene is TRBV4-1, the J gene TRBJ2-2; TRBD1 aligns across 8 bases. The CDR3 has 19 residues. V lost 2 bases, J lost 5 bases, and 16 bases stayed unmatched. Germline V lookup: CDR1 MGHRA, CDR2 YSYEKL. Here the CDR3 reads CASSQSLPGQEGWTGELFF. CDR3 DNA sequence: TGCGCCAGCAGCCAATCTTTACCGGGACAGGAGGGGTGGACCGGGGAGCTGTTTTTT.

This chain joins TRBV24-1 and TRBJ1-5, with a possible D match to TRBD1 (5 bases). The CDR3 has 13 amino acids. Trimming removed 9 bases from V and 6 bases from J, with 14 bases in between. The germline CDR1 and CDR2 sequences are KGHDR and SFDVKD. The CDR3: CATSPGTAQPQHF. The CDR3 nucleotides are TGTGCCACCTCACCCGGGACGGCTCAGCCCCAGCATTTT.

The chain combines TRBV9 with TRBJ2-1; D call uncertain. V lost 4 bases and J 9 bases, leaving 17 bases between the germline ends. Germline-derived CDR1 and CDR2 are SGDLS and YYNGEE. The CDR3 loop spans 14 amino acids. The chain's CDR3 is CASSLPFGSGEQFF. In nucleotides, the CDR3 is TGTGCCAGCAGCTTACCCTTTGGGTCCGGTGAGCAGTTCTTC.

The sample holds a few counts of this clonotype. DNA of the CDR3: TGCGCCAGCAGCTTCCTGACAGGGGACTATGGCTACACCTTC. It specifies CASSFLTGDYGYTF. The chain carries TRBV5-1 and TRBJ1-2; the match to TRBD1 covers 8 bases. V lost 2 bases, J lost 3 bases, and 3 bases stayed unmatched. The germline V gene encodes CDR1 SGHRS and CDR2 YFSETQ. The length of the CDR3 is 14 residues.

This rearrangement joins TRBV20-1 to TRBJ2-1; the match to TRBD2 covers 9 bases. CDR1 is DFQATT, CDR2 SNEGSKA, per germline (reference sequence). This CDR3 contains 15 residues. V dropped 5 bases and J dropped 6; count of bases not matched to a gene: 11. DNA of the CDR3: TGCAGTGCTTGGACGACTAGCGGACTTGGCAATGAGCAGTTCTTC. The encoded protein is CSAWTTSGLGNEQFF.

V usage is TRBV7-2 and J usage is TRBJ2-1; D remains ambiguous. The CDR3 totals 12 residues. Per the germline V gene, CDR1 is SGHTA and CDR2 is FQGNSA. V lost 5 bases and J 4 bases, leaving 6 bases between the germline ends. In DNA form, the CDR3 reads TGTGCCAGCAGCCAACTTTACAATGAGCAGTTCTTC. Translating it yields CASSQLYNEQFF.

V usage is TRBV12-3 or TRBV12-4 and J usage is TRBJ2-3; D is unresolved. Trimming shortened V by 7 bases and J by 9 bases, and 17 bases separated the two germline ends. The CDR3 contains 13 residues. CDR3 in DNA: TGTGCCAGCAACCCTCCGGGCAAACGCACGCAGTATTTT. It is translated as CASNPPGKRTQYF.

This clonotype was found a few times. The chain links TRBV14 to TRBJ1-1, with D perhaps TRBD1 (6 bases). V lost 2 bases to trimming and J lost 7 bases, with 14 bases between them. The germline V gene has CDR1 SGHDN and CDR2 FVKESK. The CDR3 contains 14 residues. The CDR3, as DNA: TGTGCCAGCAGCCAAACAGGGCTATCGGATGAAGCTTTCTTT. Translating it yields CASSQTGLSDEAFF.

The chain is built from TRBV6-2 or TRBV6-3 and TRBJ2-1; 9 bases fit TRBD2. CDR1 MNHEY and CDR2 SVGEGT come from the germline V gene. The CDR3 totals 14 residues. Germline trimming cut 8 bases from V and 8 bases from J; bases unmatched to any gene: 10. DNA of the CDR3: TGTGCCAGCCTTAGCGGGAGCGGGTATGATGAGCAGTTCTTC. Translating gives CASLSGSGYDEQFF.

This sequence joins TRBV5-1 and TRBJ1-6; 8 bases agree with TRBD1. J gave up 8 bases and V 2 bases, and 3 bases lay outside the gene matches. Per the germline V gene, CDR1 is SGHRS and CDR2 is YFSETQ. The CDR3 runs to 14 residues. The CDR3 bases are TGCGCCAGCAGCTTCGCAGGGGGCGATTCACCCCTCCACTTT. This sequence encodes CASSFAGGDSPLHF.

This chain connects TRBV5-1 to TRBJ1-2, with unresolved D. CDR3 length: 12 amino acids. V was pared by 2 bases and J by 7 bases, with 9 bases between. Looked up from germline, CDR1 is SGHRS and CDR2 is YFSETQ. The CDR3 region has the DNA TGCGCCAGCAGCTTCGGAGGAAGTGGCTACACCTTC. Protein: CASSFGGSGYTF.

V gene TRBV12-3 or TRBV12-4 combines with J gene TRBJ2-1, with D uncertain. There are 12 residues in the CDR3. V lost 3 bases and J lost 13, with 13 bases in between. The CDR3 DNA is TGTGCCAGCAGTTTGCCCGCCCCACCCCAGTTCTTC. Protein: CASSLPAPPQFF.

The V gene is TRBV3-1, the J gene TRBJ1-1, with TRBD1 as a possible D gene (5 bases). CDR1 and CDR2 (germline): LGHDT, YNNKEL (reference sequence). The CDR3 loop spans 13 amino acids. Trimming shortened V by 1 base and J by 5 bases, and 8 bases separated the two germline ends. The DNA of the CDR3 is TGTGCCAGCAGCCAAGGAGGGGTGACTGAAGCTTTCTTT. This encodes CASSQGGVTEAFF. Filled out from reference TRBV3-1 and TRBJ1-1, the complete variable domain reads DTAVSQTPKYLVTQMGNDKSIKCEQNLGHDTMYWYKQDSKKFLKIMFSYNNKELIINETVPNRFSPKSPDKAHLNLHINSLELGDSAVYFCASSQGGVTEAFFGQGTRLTVV.

V gene TRBV20-1 combines with J gene TRBJ2-2; the D gene could be TRBD1 or TRBD2 (6 bases each). This CDR3 is 16 amino acids long. Between the trimmed V and J ends, which lost 5 bases and 4 bases, there was a span of 20 bases. Germline V gene lookup returns CDR1 DFQATT and CDR2 SNEGSKA (reference sequence). For the CDR3, the DNA is TGCAGTGCTGCGCCTTGGAGGGGGGTACTCACCGGGGAGCTGTTTTTT. This encodes CSAAPWRGVLTGELFF.

This clonotype was seen a few times. The gene calls are TRBV19 and TRBJ1-3; D gene unclear. The CDR3 extends over 13 amino acids. Trimming cost V 7 bases and J 0 bases, with 7 bases left between them. The germline V gene encodes CDR1 LNHDA and CDR2 SQIVND (reference sequence). The CDR3 nucleotides are TGTGCCAGTAAACAGTACTCTGGAAACACCATATATTTT. Translation gives CASKQYSGNTIYF.

This clonotype was counted a few times. The V gene is TRBV20-1, the J gene TRBJ2-1; D perhaps matches TRBD2 (5 bases). Germline-derived CDR1 and CDR2 are DFQATT and SNEGSKA (reference sequence). The CDR3 is made up of 16 amino acids. V was pared by 6 bases and J by 1 base, with 19 bases between. The CDR3 DNA is TGCAGTGCCCAAGGCTTAGCGCACGGGTCCTACAATGAGCAGTTCTTC. It encodes CSAQGLAHGSYNEQFF.

In its sample, this clonotype was seen a few times. J is TRBJ2-1 and V is TRBV12-3 or TRBV12-4, with 7 bases aligning to TRBD2. The CDR3 runs 18 residues. V lost 6 bases to trimming and J lost 8 bases; unmatched junction nucleotides: 22. CDR3 loop: CASSLSTGEGLRVDEQFF. The CDR3 DNA is TGTGCCAGCAGCTTATCCACGGGGGAGGGACTCAGGGTGGATGAGCAGTTCTTC.

The chain joins TRBV6-1 to TRBJ2-3; 14 positions match TRBD2. Germline V gives CDR1 MNHNS, CDR2 SASEGT. V trimming: 3 bases; J trimming: 3 bases; junction bases outside the gene matches: 5. The CDR3 runs to 17 residues. DNA of the CDR3: TGTGCCAGCAGTGAGACTAGCGGGAGGGCCAGAACAGATACGCAGTATTTT. Protein: CASSETSGRARTDTQYF.

The chain has TRBV19 and TRBJ2-5; TRBD1 agrees at 11 bases. With 4 bases clipped from V and 4 bases from J, the junction kept 5 bases outside the gene matches. CDR1 is LNHDA and CDR2 is SQIVND in the germline V gene (reference sequence). The CDR3 is 15 amino acids. CDR3 loop: CASSTTDRGLETQYF. The CDR3 DNA sequence: TGTGCCAGTAGTACTACGGACAGGGGGCTAGAGACCCAGTACTTC.